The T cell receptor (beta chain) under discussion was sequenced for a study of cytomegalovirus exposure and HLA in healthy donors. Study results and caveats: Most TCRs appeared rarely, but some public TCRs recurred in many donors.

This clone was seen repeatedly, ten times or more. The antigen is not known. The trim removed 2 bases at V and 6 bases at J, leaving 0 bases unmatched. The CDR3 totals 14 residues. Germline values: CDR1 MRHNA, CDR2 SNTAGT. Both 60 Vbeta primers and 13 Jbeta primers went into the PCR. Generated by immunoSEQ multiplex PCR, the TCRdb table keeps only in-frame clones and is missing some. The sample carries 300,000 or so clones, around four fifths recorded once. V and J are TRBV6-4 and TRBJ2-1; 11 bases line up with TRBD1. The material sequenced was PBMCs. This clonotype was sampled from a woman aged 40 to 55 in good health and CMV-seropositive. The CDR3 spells CASSDGTGGNEQFF. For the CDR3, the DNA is TGTGCCAGCAGTGACGGGACAGGGGGCAATGAGCAGTTCTTC.